This paragraph covers one T cell receptor beta chain sequence. Its recognized antigen is unknown. Base qualities are not provided; no much larger clone lies one nucleotide away. The trim is 2 bases for V and 6 bases for J, with a gap of 17 bases between the germline ends. CDR3 length: 16 amino acids, cysteine to phenylalanine. The sequence is cut down to CDR3 DNA, 48 bases in frame from base 1. This record belongs to a study of T cell repertoires in cytomegalovirus infection (dated by TCRdb to the late 2010s). Concerning the study at large: The HLA type of each donor mattered for the analysis, because public TCR beta signatures pointed to carriage of CMV infection along with the matching HLA type. Results and caveats for the whole study, not just this receptor: Cumulative frequency of public TCR beta family members discriminated carriers of CMV infection plus the relevant HLA type in this cohort and an independent approximately 340-donor cohort. In the ex vivo response, HLA-C-restricted CMV-specific TCR beta clonotypes were dominant, and in two of eight donors the single most frequent clonotype came from this HLA-C-restricted group.

For sequencing, an Illumina HiSeq 1500 was employed. Through fastp at Q25 and MiXCR, TCRdb rebuilt clones from the public reads, retaining in-frame beta chains. Rows matching on CDR3 protein sequence are summarized as one entry with the most common DNA and genes. Across this sample there are roughly 280,000 distinct CDR3 sequences, with about 13% seen only once. 7% to 9.5% of the sample rests with the top ten. Material for sequencing was PBMCs. The TCR originated in a human donor in good health (CMV status not recorded). Some clones in this sample may be carry-over from other donors' samples. Recombination joined TRBV12-3 or TRBV12-4 with TRBJ1-5; the D gene is possibly TRBD1, with 6 bases matching. Here the CDR3 is given as CASSLRGALQSQPQHF. The DNA sequence reads TGTGCCAGCAGTTTACGGGGGGCCCTTCAGAGTCAGCCCCAGCATTTT.